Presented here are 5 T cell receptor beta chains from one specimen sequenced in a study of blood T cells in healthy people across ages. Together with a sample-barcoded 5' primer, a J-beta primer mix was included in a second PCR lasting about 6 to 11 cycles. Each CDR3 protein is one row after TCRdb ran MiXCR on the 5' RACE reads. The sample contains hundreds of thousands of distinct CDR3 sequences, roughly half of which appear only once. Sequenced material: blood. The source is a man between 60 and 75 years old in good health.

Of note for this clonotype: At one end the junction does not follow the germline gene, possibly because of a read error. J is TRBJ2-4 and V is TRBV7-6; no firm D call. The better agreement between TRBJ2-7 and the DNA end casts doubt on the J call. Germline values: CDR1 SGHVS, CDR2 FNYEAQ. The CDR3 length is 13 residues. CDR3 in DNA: TGTGCCAGCGGCTTAGAGAGAGGCTACGAGCAGTACTTC. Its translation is CASGLERGYEQYF.

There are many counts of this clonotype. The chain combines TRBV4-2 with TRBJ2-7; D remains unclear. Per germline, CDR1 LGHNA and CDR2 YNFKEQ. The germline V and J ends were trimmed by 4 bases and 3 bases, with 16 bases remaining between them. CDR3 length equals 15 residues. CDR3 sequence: CASSPSPAANYEQYF. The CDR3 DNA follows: TGTGCCAGCAGCCCATCTCCGGCGGCGAACTACGAGCAGTACTTC.

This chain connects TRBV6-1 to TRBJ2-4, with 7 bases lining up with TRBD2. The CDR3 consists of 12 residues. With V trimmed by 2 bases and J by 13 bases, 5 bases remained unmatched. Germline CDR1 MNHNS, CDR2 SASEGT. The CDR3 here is CASSERGEEQYF. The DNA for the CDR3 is TGTGCCAGCAGTGAACGGGGGGAAGAACAGTACTTC.

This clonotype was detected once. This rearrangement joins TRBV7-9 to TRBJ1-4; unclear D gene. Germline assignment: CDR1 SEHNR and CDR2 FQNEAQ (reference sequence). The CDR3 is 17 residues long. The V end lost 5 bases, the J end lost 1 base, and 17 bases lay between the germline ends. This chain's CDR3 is CASSPPGSLRTNEKLFF. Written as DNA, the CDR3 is TGTGCCAGCAGCCCTCCAGGCAGTCTGAGAACTAATGAAAAACTGTTTTTT.

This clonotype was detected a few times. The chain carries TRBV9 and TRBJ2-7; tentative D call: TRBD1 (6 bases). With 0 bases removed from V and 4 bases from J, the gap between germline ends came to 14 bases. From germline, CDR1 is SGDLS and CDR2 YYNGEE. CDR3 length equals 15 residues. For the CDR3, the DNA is TGTGCCAGCAGCGTAGACAGGGCCGAAAGTTACGAGCAGTACTTC. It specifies CASSVDRAESYEQYF. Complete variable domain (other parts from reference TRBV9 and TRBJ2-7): DSGVTQTPKHLITATGQRVTLRCSPRSGDLSVYWYQQSLDQGLQFLIQYYNGEERAKGNILERFSAQQFPDLHSELNLSSLELGDSALYFCASSVDRAESYEQYFGPGTRLTVT.